This TCR beta chain was obtained from a study of T cell responses to AZD1222 COVID-19 vaccine. Method: immunoSEQ multiplex PCR; TCRdb's copy keeps in-frame clones and lacks some. The sample lists more than 95,000 clones, 80% to 90% occurring once. Trimming shortened V by 2 bases and J by 3 bases, and 11 bases separated the two germline ends. The CDR3 runs 14 residues. Germline V CDR1 and CDR2: MNHEY, SMNVEV (reference sequence). A word on this clone: Its cognate antigen is unknown.

General study results and limits: Spike-specific TCR breadth and depth were elevated following two AZD1222 doses. Sampling that yielded the repertoires occurred only after the peak T cell response. Clonal diversity may have been underestimated, and the donors were mostly white British, with more females than males.

The input for sequencing was peripheral blood, taken on day 0 of AZD1222 vaccination. The chain recombines TRBV27 with TRBJ2-7; D may be TRBD1 (5 bases). The source of this sequence is an adult in good health. CDR3 DNA sequence: TGTGCCAGCAGTTTAACCCGACAGCTCTACGAGCAGTACTTC. Protein sequence: CASSLTRQLYEQYF.